These 19 T cell receptor beta chains came from one sample sequenced in a study of early T cells in non-severe SARS-CoV-2 infection. TCRdb independently ran MiXCR on the 5' RACE reads; one entry per CDR3 protein. This table has roughly 110,000 distinct CDR3 sequences, around 10% appearing once. The material sequenced was whole blood. The receptors derive from an adult who was a healthcare worker with PCR-confirmed SARS-CoV-2 infection or an uninfected control (not recorded which).

This clonotype was counted a few times. The chain employs TRBV11-1 and TRBJ2-5, with D possibly being TRBD1 (5 bases). In germline, CDR1 is SGHAT, CDR2 FQDESV (reference sequence). This CDR3 contains 13 residues. With 5 bases removed from V and 3 bases from J, the gap between germline ends came to 10 bases. Written as DNA, the CDR3 is TGTGCCAGCAGCGCAGGGTTAGAAGAGACCCAGTACTTC. As protein: CASSAGLEETQYF.

This clonotype was detected many times. V is TRBV7-2 and J is TRBJ1-6, with TRBD1 identical over 7 bases. V shed 5 bases, J shed 8 bases, and the junction held 12 bases outside the gene matches. The CDR3 runs 16 residues. Looked up from germline, CDR1 is SGHTA and CDR2 is FQGNSA. The CDR3 spells CASSTAVTGFDSPLHF. For the CDR3, the DNA is TGTGCCAGCAGCACCGCCGTGACAGGGTTTGATTCACCCCTCCACTTT.

This clonotype was observed at least ten times. The rearrangement uses TRBV20-1 and TRBJ2-7, with D tentatively TRBD2 (6 bases). This CDR3 is built from 12 residues. Germline V gives CDR1 DFQATT, CDR2 SNEGSKA (reference sequence). The V gene lost 2 bases and the J gene lost 4 bases, with 9 bases spanning the gap. CDR3 coding DNA: TGCAGTGCTAGACCTCGGGAGTACGAGCAGTACTTC. Translating gives CSARPREYEQYF.

This clonotype has a count of ten or more. The V gene is TRBV5-1, the J gene TRBJ2-5; 10 bases fit TRBD1. V trimming: 3 bases; J trimming: 4 bases; junction bases outside the gene matches: 3. Germline assignment: CDR1 SGHRS and CDR2 YFSETQ. The CDR3 runs to 14 residues. The CDR3, as DNA: TGCGCCAGCAGCTCATGGACAGGGGGAGAGACCCAGTACTTC. Translation: CASSSWTGGETQYF. The full variable domain, its missing parts supplied by reference TRBV5-1 and TRBJ2-5, is KAGVTQTPRYLIKTRGQQVTLSCSPISGHRSVSWYQQTPGQGLQFLFEYFSETQRNKGNFPGRFSGRQFSNSRSEMNVSTLELGDSALYLCASSSWTGGETQYFGPGTRLLVL.

This clonotype was found many times. The chain carries TRBV30 and TRBJ2-7; D call uncertain. Germline values: CDR1 GTSNPN, CDR2 SVGIG (reference sequence). With 2 bases removed from V and 6 bases from J, the gap between germline ends came to 11 bases. The CDR3 spans 12 residues. CDR3 region: CAWSPPWGEQYF. CDR3 DNA: TGTGCCTGGAGTCCCCCTTGGGGCGAGCAGTACTTC.

This clonotype was detected ten times or more. The chain carries TRBV5-1 and TRBJ2-7, with 9 nucleotides matching TRBD1. Per the germline V gene, CDR1 is SGHRS and CDR2 is YFSETQ. The trim removed 2 bases at V and 7 bases at J, leaving 10 bases unmatched. The CDR3 runs 15 residues. In DNA, the CDR3 is TGCGCCAGCAGCTTCCGGGACAGGGTCCAGGGGGAGCAGTACTTC. It specifies CASSFRDRVQGEQYF.

J is TRBJ2-7 and V is TRBV15; 7 nucleotides agree with TRBD1. The J segment lost 5 bases and the V segment lost 8 bases, leaving 9 bases of the junction unmatched. This CDR3 region has 13 residues. The germline V gene has CDR1 LNHNV and CDR2 YYDKDF (reference sequence). This CDR3 is CATRIGGRDEQYF. CDR3 bases: TGTGCCACCCGAATAGGGGGCAGGGACGAGCAGTACTTC.

This clonotype has more than one count but fewer than ten. The chain couples TRBV7-2 to TRBJ2-1; D is undetermined. Germline-derived CDR1 and CDR2 are SGHTA and FQGNSA. This CDR3 comprises 13 residues. V lost 4 bases, J lost 10 bases, and 14 bases lay in between. The CDR3 DNA reads TGTGCCAGCAGCTCGTTGCGAGCACTAGAGCAGTTCTTC. Protein sequence: CASSSLRALEQFF.

This clonotype was counted ten times or more. This sequence joins TRBV3-1 and TRBJ1-1; 7 bases match TRBD1. The CDR3 runs 17 residues. The germline gives CDR1 LGHDT, CDR2 YNNKEL (reference sequence). With V trimmed by 3 bases and J by 0 bases, 10 bases remained unmatched. The CDR3 region is CASSQTPGQIVNTEAFF. Written as DNA, the CDR3 is TGTGCCAGCAGCCAGACTCCGGGACAGATAGTGAACACTGAAGCTTTCTTT. Full variable domain (outside the CDR3, taken from reference TRBV3-1 and TRBJ1-1): DTAVSQTPKYLVTQMGNDKSIKCEQNLGHDTMYWYKQDSKKFLKIMFSYNNKELIINETVPNRFSPKSPDKAHLNLHINSLELGDSAVYFCASSQTPGQIVNTEAFFGQGTRLTVV.

This clonotype was seen repeatedly, ten times or more. This rearrangement joins TRBV13 to TRBJ2-1; TRBD1 or TRBD2 may be the D gene (5 bases each). The CDR3 has 15 residues. Germline V gene sequence: CDR1 PRHDT, CDR2 FYEKMQ (reference sequence). Trimming took 4 bases from V and 6 from J, leaving 16 bases between them. CDR3 residues: CASSYSGRLVNEQFF. The CDR3 DNA sequence: TGTGCCAGCAGCTATTCGGGGCGCCTGGTCAATGAGCAGTTCTTC. Full variable domain (remainder filled in from reference TRBV13 and TRBJ2-1): AAGVIQSPRHLIKEKRETATLKCYPIPRHDTVYWYQQGPGQDPQFLISFYEKMQSDKGSIPDRFSAQQFSDYHSELNMSSLELGDSALYFCASSYSGRLVNEQFFGPGTRLTVL.

This clonotype was counted only a few times. The genes are TRBV28 and TRBJ2-7, with no clear D. CDR1 is MDHEN, CDR2 SYDVKM, per germline. This CDR3 region has 12 residues. Deletions cut 1 base from V and 5 bases from J, with 6 bases between. CDR3 DNA sequence: TGTGCCAGCAGTTTATTGGTCCACGAGCAGTACTTC. It codes for CASSLLVHEQYF.

The V gene is TRBV5-1, the J gene TRBJ2-7; TRBD1 might be the D (5 bases). The CDR3 runs 14 residues. V lost 4 bases to trimming and J lost 3 bases, with 14 bases between them. Germline CDR1 and CDR2: SGHRS and YFSETQ. The CDR3 spells CASSLGEYVYEQYF. The DNA for the CDR3 is TGCGCCAGCAGCCTAGGGGAATATGTCTACGAGCAGTACTTC. The full variable domain, its missing parts supplied by reference TRBV5-1 and TRBJ2-7, is KAGVTQTPRYLIKTRGQQVTLSCSPISGHRSVSWYQQTPGQGLQFLFEYFSETQRNKGNFPGRFSGRQFSNSRSEMNVSTLELGDSALYLCASSLGEYVYEQYFGPGTRLTVT.

This clonotype was found many times. The chain has TRBV5-4 and TRBJ2-1; no clear D gene. The germline V and J ends were trimmed by 4 bases and 0 bases, with 5 bases remaining between them. The CDR3 covers 13 residues. CDR1 is SGHNT, CDR2 YYREEE, per germline (reference sequence). The CDR3: CASSNFSYNEQFF. For the CDR3, the DNA is TGTGCCAGCAGCAACTTCTCCTACAATGAGCAGTTCTTC.

This clonotype was seen repeatedly, ten times or more. The chain recombines TRBV19 with TRBJ2-3; D may be TRBD1 (6 bases). Germline assignment: CDR1 LNHDA and CDR2 SQIVND (reference sequence). Between the trimmed V and J ends, which lost 6 bases and 0 bases, there was a span of 13 bases. This CDR3 has 15 amino acids. In DNA, the CDR3 is TGTGCCAGTAGCCAGGACAGAACTAGCACAGATACGCAGTATTTT. Protein product: CASSQDRTSTDTQYF.

Remarks on this clonotype: Because it lacks the conserved phenylalanine or tryptophan at the end, this CDR3 is likely a read error. V and J are TRBV25-1 and TRBJ2-7; D is ambiguous. The CDR3 is 13 residues long. Germline V CDR1 and CDR2: MGHDK, SYGVNS. Trimming took off 8 bases at V and 6 bases at J, with 17 bases between the two ends. The DNA for the CDR3 is TGTGCCAGCTCCATTCCCTCTACGCTCGAGCAGTACTCC. Its protein product is CASSIPSTLEQYS.

This clonotype was seen at least ten times. This chain uses TRBV20-1 with TRBJ1-2, with D maybe TRBD1 (6 bases). The length of the CDR3 is 15 residues. Per germline, CDR1 DFQATT and CDR2 SNEGSKA (reference sequence). Trimming removed 0 bases at V and 5 bases at J, with 16 bases between. The DNA for the CDR3 is TGCAGTGCTAGAGATCTGGCAGGGCAGGGGTATGGCTACACCTTC. It is translated as CSARDLAGQGYGYTF.

This clonotype occurred a few times. This chain connects TRBV6-5 to TRBJ2-7; D is possibly TRBD2 (8 bases). Germline V lookup: CDR1 MNHEY, CDR2 SVGAGI. There are 15 residues in the CDR3. The V gene lost 6 bases and the J gene lost 3 bases, with 18 bases spanning the gap. DNA for the CDR3: TGTGCCAGCAGCTATGCGGGGGGACAGATCTACGAGCAGTACTTC. Translating it yields CASSYAGGQIYEQYF.

A single count supports this clonotype. This sequence may be a read error, since a much larger clone differs from it by one base. This sequence joins TRBV5-1 and TRBJ2-5; perhaps TRBD1 as D (6 bases). Per germline, CDR1 SGHRS and CDR2 YFSETQ. This CDR3 contains 15 residues. The DNA of the CDR3 is TGCGCCAGCAGCTCGAATCAGGGGACGGGCGAGACCCGGTACTTC. Translated, it gives CASSSNQGTGETRYF.

This clonotype came up many times. The J gene is TRBJ2-7, the V gene TRBV5-1, with TRBD1 identical over 8 bases. The CDR3 loop spans 15 amino acids. J lost 3 bases, V lost 0 bases, and 5 bases had no gene match. Germline CDR1 is SGHRS and CDR2 is YFSETQ. Here the CDR3 reads CASSLASTGVYEQYF. The CDR3 DNA is TGCGCCAGCAGCTTGGCTTCGACAGGGGTCTACGAGCAGTACTTC. The full variable domain, in which reference TRBV5-1 and TRBJ2-7 provide the parts outside the CDR3, is KAGVTQTPRYLIKTRGQQVTLSCSPISGHRSVSWYQQTPGQGLQFLFEYFSETQRNKGNFPGRFSGRQFSNSRSEMNVSTLELGDSALYLCASSLASTGVYEQYFGPGTRLTVT.